The clone carrying this T cell receptor (beta chain) showed up just once. The data stem from a study of CD8 T cells in Susac syndrome. J gave up 4 bases and V 1 base, and 10 bases lay outside the gene matches. This CDR3 contains 16 residues. The germline V gene has CDR1 DFQATT and CDR2 SNEGSKA (reference sequence). An input of roughly 0.5 to 1 ug of RNA was subjected to reverse transcription using random hexamers. Amplification of TCR beta CDR3 by immunoSEQ multiplex PCR spanned 54 Vbeta and 13 Jbeta. TCRdb reprocessed the immunoSEQ multiplex PCR reads with MiXCR, giving one entry per CDR3 protein. The table lists around 150,000 distinct CDR3 sequences, about 94% of them singletons.

Sequencing was done on a sample of CD8+ T cells from PBMCs. This sequence joins TRBV20-1 and TRBJ2-5; 9 bases agree with TRBD2. This receptor was identified in a human donor in good health. This chain's CDR3 is CSARAVGGRAPETQYF. CDR3 bases: TGCAGTGCTAGAGCTGTGGGCGGGAGGGCCCCAGAGACCCAGTACTTC.